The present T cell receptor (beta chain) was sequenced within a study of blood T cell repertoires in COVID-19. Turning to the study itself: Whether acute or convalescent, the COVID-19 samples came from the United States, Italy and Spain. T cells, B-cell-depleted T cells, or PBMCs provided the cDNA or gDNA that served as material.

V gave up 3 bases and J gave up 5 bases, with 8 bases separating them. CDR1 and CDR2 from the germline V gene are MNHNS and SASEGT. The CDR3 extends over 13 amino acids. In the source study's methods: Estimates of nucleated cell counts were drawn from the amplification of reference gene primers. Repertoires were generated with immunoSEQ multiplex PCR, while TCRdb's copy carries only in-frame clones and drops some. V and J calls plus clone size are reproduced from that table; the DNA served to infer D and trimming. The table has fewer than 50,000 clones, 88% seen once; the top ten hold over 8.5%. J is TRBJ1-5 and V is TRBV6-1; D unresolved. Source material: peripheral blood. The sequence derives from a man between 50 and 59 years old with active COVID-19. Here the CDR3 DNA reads TGTGCCAGCAGTGATATTAGTTATCAGCCCCAGCATTTT. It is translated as CASSDISYQPQHF.